Below are 14 T cell receptor beta chains sequenced from a single sample in a study of shared clonotypes between healthy human individuals. TCRdb's table, derived via immunoSEQ multiplex PCR, lists solely in-frame clones and lacks some. The data show 2,100,000 or so clones, 95% seen once. The sample comprised naive CD4+ T cells sorted from blood. The subset: CD45RA+ positively selected. The receptors here all came from a man between 18 and 29 years old in good health.

This clone showed up just once. The V and J genes are TRBV7-9 and TRBJ2-5; TRBD1 matches at 7 bases. V shed 4 bases, J shed 4 bases, and the junction held 6 bases outside the gene matches. Germline V lookup: CDR1 SEHNR, CDR2 FQNEAQ (reference sequence). The CDR3 is made up of 14 amino acids. The DNA of the CDR3 is TGTGCCAGCAGCTCTACAGGGGTTCCAGAGACCCAGTACTTC. This gives the protein CASSSTGVPETQYF.

On this clone itself: Other DNA sequences of this sample code for an identical CDR3. The chain links TRBV29-1 to TRBJ2-2; D is unclear. Germline lookup yields CDR1 SQVTM and CDR2 ANQGSEA. Trimming removed 7 bases from V and 2 bases from J, with 8 bases in between. The CDR3 covers 12 residues. Here the CDR3 reads CSAGSNTGELFF. The CDR3 DNA follows: TGCAGCGCAGGCAGCAACACCGGGGAGCTGTTTTTT.

Comments on this clone: This specimen includes other DNA sequences encoding the same CDR3. J is TRBJ2-7 and V is TRBV10-3; the D gene is possibly TRBD1 (6 bases). This CDR3 region has 12 residues. Germline CDR1 reads ENHRY; CDR2 reads SYGVKD. Trimming left V 5 bases short and J 3 bases short, with 8 bases between. CDR3 DNA: TGTGCCATCAGTTTACAGGGCTACGAGCAGTACTTC. This encodes CAISLQGYEQYF.

As concerns this clone: At the DNA level, this CDR3 is encoded by other sequences in the same sample as well. The chain uses TRBV11-2 and TRBJ1-2, with TRBD1 matching 9 bases. Per the germline V gene, CDR1 is SGHAT and CDR2 is FQNNGV. This CDR3 spans 14 amino acids. Trimming took 4 bases from V and 2 from J; bases not matched to a gene: 2. CDR3 DNA sequence: TGTGCCAGCAGCTCGGGACAGGGAAACTATGGCTACACCTTC. Translating gives CASSSGQGNYGYTF.

The V call is TRBV28, the J call TRBJ2-7; a possible D gene is TRBD1 (6 bases). Germline V CDR1 and CDR2: MDHEN, SYDVKM. The CDR3 is 15 residues long. V dropped 7 bases and J dropped 2 bases, with 18 bases sitting between them. This chain's CDR3 is CASTPPTGSTYEQYF. The CDR3 DNA is TGTGCCAGCACCCCCCCTACAGGGTCTACCTACGAGCAGTACTTC.

The rearrangement joins TRBV5-4 to TRBJ2-1; D might be TRBD2 (6 bases). CDR3 length: 15 residues. V was trimmed by 6 bases and J by 9 bases, leaving 22 bases between them. Germline values: CDR1 SGHNT, CDR2 YYREEE (reference sequence). The CDR3 sequence is CASTSGGAGRGEQFF. The CDR3 DNA sequence: TGTGCCAGCACCAGTGGCGGGGCAGGCCGCGGTGAGCAGTTCTTC. The complete variable domain, with remaining parts taken from reference TRBV5-4 and TRBJ2-1, reads ETGVTQSPTHLIKTRGQQVTLRCSSQSGHNTVSWYQQALGQGPQFIFQYYREEENGRGNFPPRFSGLQFPNYSSELNVNALELDDSALYLCASTSGGAGRGEQFFGPGTRLTVL.

As regards this clone: This specimen includes other DNA sequences encoding the same CDR3. The V and J genes are TRBV5-1 and TRBJ1-4, with 8 bases that match TRBD1. This CDR3 has 13 amino acids. CDR1 is SGHRS and CDR2 is YFSETQ in the germline V gene. The V and J ends lost 5 bases and 8 bases, in that order; junction bases with no gene match: 5. The CDR3 loop is CASRGQGAEKLFF. CDR3 nucleotides: TGCGCCAGCAGAGGCCAGGGGGCCGAAAAACTGTTTTTT.

V is TRBV30 and J is TRBJ2-2, with 8 positions matching TRBD2. J gave up 1 base and V 1 base, and 2 bases lay outside the gene matches. The germline V gene encodes CDR1 GTSNPN and CDR2 SVGIG (reference sequence). The CDR3 spans 15 residues. CDR3: CAWSAGTRNTGELFF. CDR3 nucleotide sequence: TGTGCCTGGAGTGCAGGGACTAGGAACACCGGGGAGCTGTTTTTT.

In regard to this clone: An end of the junction differs from the germline gene, which may be a read error. The V and J genes are TRBV9 and TRBJ1-2; no clear D gene. Germline CDR1 reads SGDLS; CDR2 reads YYNGEE. This CDR3 contains 15 residues. The CDR3 coding sequence is TGTGCCAGCACCGTAATGGAGGGCAGTCACTATGGCTACACCTTC. As protein: CASTVMEGSHYGYTF.

The chain couples TRBV30 to TRBJ2-1, with D possibly called TRBD1 or TRBD2 (5 bases each). V lost 6 bases, J lost 9 bases, and 12 bases lay in between. Germline V gene lookup returns CDR1 GTSNPN and CDR2 SVGIG (reference sequence). The CDR3 runs to 11 residues. CDR3: CACKGDGEQFF. In DNA, the CDR3 is TGTGCCTGTAAAGGGGACGGTGAGCAGTTCTTC.

This clone came up once. V gene TRBV6-5 combines with J gene TRBJ1-2, with D unclear. V was shortened by 5 bases and J by 2 bases, with 9 bases between the two germline ends. CDR1 is MNHEY and CDR2 is SVGAGI in the germline V gene. The length of the CDR3 is 13 residues. The CDR3 sequence is CASSVGRNYGYTF. DNA of the CDR3: TGTGCCAGCAGTGTAGGACGGAACTATGGCTACACCTTC.

The rearrangement links TRBV10-2 to TRBJ2-5; 11 bases agree with TRBD2. Germline V lookup: CDR1 WSHSY, CDR2 SAAADI. Unmatched junction bases numbered 10, after V lost 2 bases and J lost 2 bases. The CDR3 has 18 amino acids. The CDR3 loop reads CASSEPLLSGRVQETQYF. The CDR3 coding sequence is TGCGCCAGCAGTGAGCCCCTCCTTAGCGGGAGGGTGCAAGAGACCCAGTACTTC.

This chain uses TRBV4-1 with TRBJ2-6; D gene ambiguous. Deletions cut 0 bases from V and 0 bases from J, with 15 bases between. CDR3 length equals 19 residues. CDR1 and CDR2 (germline): MGHRA, YSYEKL. CDR3 region: CASSQEGGEVYSGANVLTF. CDR3 bases: TGCGCCAGCAGCCAAGAAGGTGGTGAGGTGTACTCTGGGGCCAACGTCCTGACTTTC.

Points on this clone: Other DNA sequences from this sample encode an identical CDR3 as well. The rearrangement uses TRBV5-1 and TRBJ2-3, with 9 bases fitting TRBD1. Losses at the gene ends were 4 bases for V and 2 bases for J; bases not matched to a gene: 5. Germline V gene lookup returns CDR1 SGHRS and CDR2 YFSETQ. The CDR3 extends over 15 amino acids. The CDR3 DNA sequence: TGCGCCAGCAGCCTGGGACAGGGACTCACAGATACGCAGTATTTT. It is translated as CASSLGQGLTDTQYF.